This TCR beta chain was observed in a study of blood T cell repertoires in COVID-19. About the study: Two negative PCRs, clearance, or symptom resolution had been documented for recovered Cohort 3 donors. The origin of the acute and convalescent COVID-19 samples was the United States, Italy and Spain.

Participant-given clinical history determined each cohort assignment. Per the original methods: Nucleated cell counts were estimated from reference gene primer amplification. The method was immunoSEQ multiplex PCR; TCRdb's version includes in-frame clones alone and lacks a portion of them. The DNA was the basis for D and trimming; V, J and clone size are from that table. The sample shows 200,000 to 250,000 clones, 86% of them seen only once. Germline V CDR1 and CDR2: MNHEY, SVGAGI. CDR3 size: 14 residues. Trimming left V 5 bases short and J 4 bases short, with 14 bases between. The TCR was taken from a woman aged 45-65 years in a cohort exposed to, infected with or recovered from COVID-19 (not recorded which). The sequenced sample consisted of PBMCs or T cells enriched from blood (not recorded which). The chain has TRBV6-5 and TRBJ1-1, with D possibly TRBD1 on 6 matching bases. CDR3 in amino acids: CASSKDSDATEAFF. The CDR3 region has the DNA TGTGCCAGCAGTAAGGACAGCGATGCCACTGAAGCTTTCTTT.